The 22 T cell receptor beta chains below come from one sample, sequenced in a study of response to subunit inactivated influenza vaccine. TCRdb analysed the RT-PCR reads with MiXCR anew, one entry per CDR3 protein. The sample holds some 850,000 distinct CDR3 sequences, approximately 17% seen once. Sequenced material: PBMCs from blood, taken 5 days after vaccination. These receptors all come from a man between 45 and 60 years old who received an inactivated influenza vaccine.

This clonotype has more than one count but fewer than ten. The CDR3: CATSRAPGLAKNIQYF. Written as DNA, the CDR3 is TGTGCCACCAGCAGAGCCCCGGGATTAGCCAAAAACATTCAGTACTTC. This chain uses TRBV15 with TRBJ2-4, with TRBD2 as a possible D gene (5 bases). The CDR3 is 16 residues long. Germline CDR1 is LNHNV and CDR2 is YYDKDF (reference sequence). Trimming stripped 1 base from V and 0 bases from J, with 10 bases between.

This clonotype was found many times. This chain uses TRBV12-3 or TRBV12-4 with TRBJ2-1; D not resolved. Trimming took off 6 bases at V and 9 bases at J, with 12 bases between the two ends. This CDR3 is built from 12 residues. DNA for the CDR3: TGTGCCAGCAGCTTCCGGACGCCTGAGCAGTTCTTC. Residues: CASSFRTPEQFF.

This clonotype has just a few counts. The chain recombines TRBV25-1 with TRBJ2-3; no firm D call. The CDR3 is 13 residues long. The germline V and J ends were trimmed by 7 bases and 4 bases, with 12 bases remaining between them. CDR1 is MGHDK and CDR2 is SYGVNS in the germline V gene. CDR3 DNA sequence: TGTGCCAGCACCGCCGGGCTGGCAGATACGCAGTATTTT. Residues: CASTAGLADTQYF.

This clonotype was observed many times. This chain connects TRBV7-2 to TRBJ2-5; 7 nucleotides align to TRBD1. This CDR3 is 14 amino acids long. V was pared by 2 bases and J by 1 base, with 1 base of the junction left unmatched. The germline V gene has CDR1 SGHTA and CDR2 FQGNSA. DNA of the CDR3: TGTGCCAGCAGCTTAAACAGGGGCCAAGAGACCCAGTACTTC. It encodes CASSLNRGQETQYF.

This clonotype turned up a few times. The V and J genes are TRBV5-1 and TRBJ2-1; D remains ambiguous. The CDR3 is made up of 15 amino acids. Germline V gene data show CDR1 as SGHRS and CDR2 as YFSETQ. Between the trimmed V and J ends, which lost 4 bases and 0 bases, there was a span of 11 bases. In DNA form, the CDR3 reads TGCGCCAGCAGCATGTCAAAGAGCTCCTACAATGAGCAGTTCTTC. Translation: CASSMSKSSYNEQFF.

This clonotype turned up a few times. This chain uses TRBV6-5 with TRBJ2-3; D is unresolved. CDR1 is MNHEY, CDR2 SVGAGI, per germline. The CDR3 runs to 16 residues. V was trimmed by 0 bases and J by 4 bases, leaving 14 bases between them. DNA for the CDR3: TGTGCCAGCAGTTACTCCCAAACCCACAGTGCAGATACGCAGTATTTT. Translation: CASSYSQTHSADTQYF.

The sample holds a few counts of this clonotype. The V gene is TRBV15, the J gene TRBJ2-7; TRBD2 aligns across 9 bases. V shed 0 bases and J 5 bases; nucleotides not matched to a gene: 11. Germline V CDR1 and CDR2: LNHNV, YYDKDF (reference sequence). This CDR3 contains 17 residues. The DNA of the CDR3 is TGTGCCACCAGCAGAGAAGGGCGACTAGCGGCAAGGAACGAGCAGTACTTC. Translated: CATSREGRLAARNEQYF.

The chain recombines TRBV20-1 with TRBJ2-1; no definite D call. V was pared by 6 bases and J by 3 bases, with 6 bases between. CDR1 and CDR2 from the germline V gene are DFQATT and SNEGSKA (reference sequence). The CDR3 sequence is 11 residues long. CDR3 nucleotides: TGCAGTGCAGGGAACTACAATGAGCAGTTCTTC. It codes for CSAGNYNEQFF.

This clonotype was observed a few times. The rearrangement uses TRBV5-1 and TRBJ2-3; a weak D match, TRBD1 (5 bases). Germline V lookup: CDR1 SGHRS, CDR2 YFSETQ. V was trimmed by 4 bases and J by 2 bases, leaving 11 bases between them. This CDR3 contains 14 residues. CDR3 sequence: CASSTGRATDTQYF. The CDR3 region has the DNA TGCGCCAGCAGCACGGGCAGGGCCACAGATACGCAGTATTTT.

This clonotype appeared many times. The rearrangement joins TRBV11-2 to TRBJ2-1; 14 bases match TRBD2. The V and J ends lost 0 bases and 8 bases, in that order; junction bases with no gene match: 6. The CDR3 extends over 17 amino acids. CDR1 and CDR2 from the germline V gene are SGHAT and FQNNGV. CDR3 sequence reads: CASSLERTSGGRDEQFF. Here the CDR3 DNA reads TGTGCCAGCAGCTTAGAAAGGACTAGCGGGGGGCGGGATGAGCAGTTCTTC.

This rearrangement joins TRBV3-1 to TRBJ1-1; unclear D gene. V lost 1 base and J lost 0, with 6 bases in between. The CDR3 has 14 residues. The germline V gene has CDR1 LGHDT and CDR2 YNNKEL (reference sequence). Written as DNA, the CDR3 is TGTGCCAGCAGCCAAGCCAGTGTGAACACTGAAGCTTTCTTT. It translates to CASSQASVNTEAFF.

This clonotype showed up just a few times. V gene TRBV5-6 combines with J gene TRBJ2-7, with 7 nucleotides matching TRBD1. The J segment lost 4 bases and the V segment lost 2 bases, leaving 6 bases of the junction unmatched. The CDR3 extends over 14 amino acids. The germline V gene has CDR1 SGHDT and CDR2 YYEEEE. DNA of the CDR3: TGTGCCAGCAGCTTCCGGGACAGACTTTACGAGCAGTACTTC. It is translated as CASSFRDRLYEQYF. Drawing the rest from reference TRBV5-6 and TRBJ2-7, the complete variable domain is DAGVTQSPTHLIKTRGQQVTLRCSPKSGHDTVSWYQQALGQGPQFIFQYYEEEERQRGNFPDRFSGHQFPNYSSELNVNALLLGDSALYLCASSFRDRLYEQYFGPGTRLTVT.

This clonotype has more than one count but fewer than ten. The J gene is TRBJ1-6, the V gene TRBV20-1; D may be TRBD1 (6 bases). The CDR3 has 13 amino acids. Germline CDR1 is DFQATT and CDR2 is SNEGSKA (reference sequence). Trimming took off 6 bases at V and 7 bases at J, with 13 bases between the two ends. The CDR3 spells CSAPTGTNSPLHF. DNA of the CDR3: TGCAGTGCCCCAACAGGGACGAATTCACCCCTCCACTTT.

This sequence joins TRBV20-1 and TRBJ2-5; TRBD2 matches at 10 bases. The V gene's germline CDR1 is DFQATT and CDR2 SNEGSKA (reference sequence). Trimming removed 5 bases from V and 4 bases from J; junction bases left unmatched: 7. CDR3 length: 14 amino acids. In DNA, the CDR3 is TGCAGTGCTCGACTAGCGGGTATTCGAGAGACCCAGTACTTC. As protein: CSARLAGIRETQYF.

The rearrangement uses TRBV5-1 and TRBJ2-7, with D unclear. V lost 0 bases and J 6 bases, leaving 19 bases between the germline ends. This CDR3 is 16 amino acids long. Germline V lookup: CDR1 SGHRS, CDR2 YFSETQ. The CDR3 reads CASSLAAMELSGEQYF. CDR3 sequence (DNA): TGCGCCAGCAGCTTGGCCGCGATGGAGTTATCAGGCGAGCAGTACTTC.

CDR3 DNA: TGCAGTGCCCCCCTACAGGGGTGGTTCGCTGAAGCTTTCTTT. Translation gives CSAPLQGWFAEAFF. The chain employs TRBV20-1 and TRBJ1-1; the match to TRBD1 covers 7 bases. Germline loops: CDR1 DFQATT, CDR2 SNEGSKA (reference sequence). The V segment lost 6 bases and the J segment 6 bases; nucleotides outside the gene matches: 13. The CDR3 covers 14 residues.

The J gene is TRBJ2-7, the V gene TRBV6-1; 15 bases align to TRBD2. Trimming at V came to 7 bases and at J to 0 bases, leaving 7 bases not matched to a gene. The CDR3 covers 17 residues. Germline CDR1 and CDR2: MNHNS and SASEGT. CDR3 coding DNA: TGTGCCAGCAAAGGGACTAGCGGGGGGCGAAGCTCCTACGAGCAGTACTTC. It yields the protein CASKGTSGGRSSYEQYF.

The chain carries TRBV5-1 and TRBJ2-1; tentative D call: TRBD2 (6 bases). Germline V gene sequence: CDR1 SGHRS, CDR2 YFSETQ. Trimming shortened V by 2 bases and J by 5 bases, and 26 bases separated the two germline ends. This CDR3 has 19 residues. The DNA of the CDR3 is TGCGCCAGCAGCTTTAGACCTCAGGGCCGGGACTGGGGCCACAATGAGCAGTTCTTC. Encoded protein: CASSFRPQGRDWGHNEQFF.

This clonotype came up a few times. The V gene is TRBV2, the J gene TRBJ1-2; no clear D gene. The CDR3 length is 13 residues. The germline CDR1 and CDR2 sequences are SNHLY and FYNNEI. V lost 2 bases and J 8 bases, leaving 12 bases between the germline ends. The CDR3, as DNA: TGTGCCAGCAGTGAAACCCTAGGCAGCGGCTACACCTTC. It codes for CASSETLGSGYTF.

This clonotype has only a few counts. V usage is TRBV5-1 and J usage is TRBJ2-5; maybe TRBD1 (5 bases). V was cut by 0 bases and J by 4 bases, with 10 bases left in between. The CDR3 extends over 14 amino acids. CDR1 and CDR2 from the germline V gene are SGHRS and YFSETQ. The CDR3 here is CASSLEGHGETQYF. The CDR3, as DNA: TGCGCCAGCAGCTTGGAAGGACACGGAGAGACCCAGTACTTC.

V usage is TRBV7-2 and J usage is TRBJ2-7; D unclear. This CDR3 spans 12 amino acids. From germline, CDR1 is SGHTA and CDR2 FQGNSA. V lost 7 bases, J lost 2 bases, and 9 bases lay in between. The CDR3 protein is CASTQTTYEQYF. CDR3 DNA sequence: TGTGCCAGCACTCAAACCACCTACGAGCAGTACTTC.

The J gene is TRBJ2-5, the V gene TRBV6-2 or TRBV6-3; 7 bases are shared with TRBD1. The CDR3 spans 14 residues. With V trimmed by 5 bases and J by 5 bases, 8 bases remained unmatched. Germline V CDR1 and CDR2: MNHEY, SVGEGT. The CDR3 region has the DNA TGTGCCAGCAGTGCAGCTGCAGGGGGTGAGACCCAGTACTTC. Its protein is CASSAAAGGETQYF.